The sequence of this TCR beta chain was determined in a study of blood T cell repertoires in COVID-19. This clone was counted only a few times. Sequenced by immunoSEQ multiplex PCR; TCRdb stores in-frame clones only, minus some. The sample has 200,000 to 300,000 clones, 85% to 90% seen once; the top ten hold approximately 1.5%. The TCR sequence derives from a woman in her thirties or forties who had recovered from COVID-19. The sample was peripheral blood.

CDR3 in amino acids: CASSARLGAHEQYF. CDR3 nucleotides: TGTGCCAGCAGCGCCCGACTGGGGGCCCACGAGCAGTACTTC. This chain uses TRBV9 with TRBJ2-7; perhaps TRBD1 as D (6 bases). Germline lookup yields CDR1 SGDLS and CDR2 YYNGEE. The CDR3 covers 14 residues. V lost 3 bases to trimming and J lost 5 bases, with 15 bases between them.